The source of this TCR beta chain is a study of blood T cell repertoires in COVID-19. Study in general: Samples came from the United States, Italy and Spain, spanning acute and convalescent COVID-19.

The assay was immunoSEQ multiplex PCR, and TCRdb's table has in-frame clones only and misses some. Of roughly 300,000 clones listed, under 95% are singletons. Living in under 30 US areas, the participants were between roughly 18 and 90 years of age. Grouping used clinical history reported by participants in a survey and questionnaire. Two negative PCRs, clearance, or symptom resolution were required of recovered Cohort 3 donors. V lost 3 bases to trimming and J lost 5 bases; unmatched junction nucleotides: 9. Germline values: CDR1 DFQATT, CDR2 SNEGSKA (reference sequence). This CDR3 spans 15 amino acids.

V is TRBV20-1 and J is TRBJ2-5; TRBD2 aligns across 10 bases. This TCR was sampled from a woman aged 25 to 39 who had recovered from COVID-19. Specimen: PBMCs or T cells enriched from blood (not recorded which). CDR3 loop: CSASPAGGLSETQYF. In DNA form, the CDR3 reads TGCAGTGCTAGTCCAGCGGGGGGGCTCTCGGAGACCCAGTACTTC.